Listed below are T cell receptor beta chains from one sample, sequenced in a study of blood T cell repertoires in COVID-19. Generated by immunoSEQ multiplex PCR, the TCRdb table keeps only in-frame clones and is missing some. The sample shows around 250,000 clones, more than 65% of them seen only once. The sample was peripheral blood. These receptors all come from a man aged 45-60 years with active or convalescent COVID-19. Each CDR3 is given with its conserved first and last residue. The order of the fields is clone size, D gene, V gene, J gene, CDR3 protein, CDR3 DNA. A D gene is named only where the DNA matches it firmly. Only some rows state a clone size, as once, few, many or a class for expanded clones.

clone_size: NA
d_call: NA
v_call: TRBV6-5
j_call: TRBJ1-2
cdr3_aa: CASSPRQAEGYTF
cdr3_nt: TGTGCCAGCAGTCCTAGACAGGCGGAAGGCTACACCTTC

clone_size: once
d_call: TRBD1
v_call: TRBV3-1/TRBV3-2
j_call: TRBJ1-1
cdr3_aa: CASSQGAGTGVRWTEAFF
cdr3_nt: TGTGCCAGCAGCCAAGGTGCCGGGACAGGGGTGAGATGGACTGAAGCTTTCTTT

clone_size: NA
d_call: TRBD1
v_call: TRBV3-1/TRBV3-2
j_call: TRBJ1-1
cdr3_aa: CASSQGDRGYTEAFF
cdr3_nt: TGTGCCAGCAGCCAGGGGGACAGGGGTTACACTGAAGCTTTCTTT

clone_size: NA
d_call: TRBD1
v_call: TRBV28
j_call: TRBJ1-5
cdr3_aa: CASREGQGGIRHQPQHF
cdr3_nt: TGTGCCAGCAGAGAGGGACAGGGGGGCATCCGTCATCAGCCCCAGCATTTT

clone_size: many
d_call: TRBD1
v_call: TRBV7-2
j_call: TRBJ2-5
cdr3_aa: CASSLGGTGREYF
cdr3_nt: TGTGCCAGCAGCCTAGGCGGGACAGGCCGGGAGTACTTC

clone_size: NA
d_call: NA
v_call: TRBV19
j_call: TRBJ1-1
cdr3_aa: CASSIGQMNTEAFF
cdr3_nt: TGTGCCAGTAGTATTGGACAGATGAACACTGAAGCTTTCTTT

clone_size: NA
d_call: NA
v_call: TRBV30
j_call: TRBJ1-5
cdr3_aa: CAWRAIGGNQHF
cdr3_nt: TGTGCCTGGAGAGCGATAGGGGGTAACCAGCATTTT

clone_size: NA
d_call: TRBD2
v_call: TRBV7-2
j_call: TRBJ2-1
cdr3_aa: CASSLRGWLSGGARNEQFF
cdr3_nt: TGTGCCAGCAGCTTACGTGGCTGGTTAAGCGGGGGGGCAAGGAATGAGCAGTTCTTC

clone_size: NA
d_call: NA
v_call: TRBV7-3
j_call: TRBJ2-5
cdr3_aa: CASSLQGHLQETQYF
cdr3_nt: TGTGCCAGCAGCTTACAGGGGCACCTCCAAGAGACCCAGTACTTC

clone_size: NA
d_call: NA
v_call: TRBV5-4
j_call: TRBJ1-1
cdr3_aa: CASSLVANTEAFF
cdr3_nt: TGTGCCAGCAGCCTGGTGGCGAACACTGAAGCTTTCTTT

clone_size: few
d_call: TRBD1
v_call: TRBV25-1
j_call: TRBJ2-1
cdr3_aa: CASSTPTGDQFF
cdr3_nt: TGTGCCAGCAGTACTCCGACAGGGGACCAGTTCTTC

clone_size: NA
d_call: NA
v_call: TRBV7-9
j_call: TRBJ1-5
cdr3_aa: CASSLSQGNQPQHF
cdr3_nt: TGTGCCAGCAGCTTATCCCAGGGGAATCAGCCCCAGCATTTT

clone_size: NA
d_call: TRBD1
v_call: TRBV19
j_call: TRBJ2-7
cdr3_aa: CASSRTGTGSYEQYF
cdr3_nt: TGTGCCAGTAGTCGCACCGGGACAGGGTCCTACGAGCAGTACTTC

clone_size: NA
d_call: NA
v_call: TRBV20-1
j_call: TRBJ2-5
cdr3_aa: CSARGRETQYF
cdr3_nt: TGCAGTGCTAGAGGGAGGGAGACCCAGTACTTC

clone_size: once
d_call: TRBD2
v_call: TRBV7-3
j_call: TRBJ2-1
cdr3_aa: CASSPRLAGGQVDEQFF
cdr3_nt: TGTGCCAGCAGCCCGCGACTAGCGGGGGGGCAGGTCGATGAGCAGTTCTTC

clone_size: NA
d_call: NA
v_call: TRBV3-1/TRBV3-2
j_call: TRBJ1-5
cdr3_aa: CASSQGVPGRSQHF
cdr3_nt: TGTGCCAGCAGCCAAGGAGTGCCAGGGCGGTCCCAGCATTTT

clone_size: NA
d_call: NA
v_call: TRBV20-1
j_call: TRBJ2-5
cdr3_aa: CSARRGETQYF
cdr3_nt: TGCAGTGCTAGAAGGGGGGAGACCCAGTACTTC

clone_size: NA
d_call: NA
v_call: TRBV18
j_call: TRBJ2-7
cdr3_aa: CASSLTGWREQYF
cdr3_nt: TGTGCCAGCTCCCTAACCGGCTGGCGGGAGCAGTACTTC

clone_size: few
d_call: NA
v_call: TRBV19
j_call: TRBJ1-5
cdr3_aa: CASSTGSQDQPQHF
cdr3_nt: TGTGCCAGTAGTACAGGGTCCCAAGACCAGCCCCAGCATTTT

clone_size: NA
d_call: NA
v_call: TRBV7-9
j_call: TRBJ1-2
cdr3_aa: CASSSLKAGLNYGYTF
cdr3_nt: TGTGCCAGCAGCTCCTTAAAGGCAGGACTTAACTATGGCTACACCTTC

clone_size: NA
d_call: TRBD1
v_call: TRBV2
j_call: TRBJ2-7
cdr3_aa: CASSLGSGGEQYF
cdr3_nt: TGTGCCAGCAGCCTCGGGTCAGGGGGCGAGCAGTACTTC

clone_size: NA
d_call: NA
v_call: TRBV28
j_call: TRBJ1-6
cdr3_aa: CASSLNRVNSPLHF
cdr3_nt: TGTGCCAGCAGTTTAAACAGGGTTAATTCACCCCTCCACTTT

clone_size: once
d_call: TRBD2
v_call: TRBV5-1
j_call: TRBJ2-3
cdr3_aa: CASSLGASGGLDTQYF
cdr3_nt: TGCGCCAGCAGCTTGGGAGCTAGCGGGGGCCTGGATACGCAGTATTTT

clone_size: NA
d_call: TRBD1
v_call: TRBV19
j_call: TRBJ1-4
cdr3_aa: CASSTWGQGKEKLFF
cdr3_nt: TGTGCCAGTAGTACCTGGGGACAGGGAAAAGAAAAACTGTTTTTT

clone_size: NA
d_call: TRBD1
v_call: TRBV10-3
j_call: TRBJ1-2
cdr3_aa: CGRQGRYGYTF
cdr3_nt: TGTGGGAGACAGGGACGGTATGGCTACACCTTC

clone_size: NA
d_call: TRBD1
v_call: TRBV6-5
j_call: TRBJ1-5
cdr3_aa: CASSSGQTSNQPQHF
cdr3_nt: TGTGCCAGCAGTTCGGGACAGACTAGCAATCAGCCCCAGCATTTT

clone_size: NA
d_call: NA
v_call: TRBV11-2
j_call: TRBJ2-7
cdr3_aa: CASSLGRTDLIDKYF
cdr3_nt: TGTGCCAGCAGCTTAGGGAGGACTGACCTTATCGATAAGTACTTC

clone_size: NA
d_call: TRBD1
v_call: TRBV6-5
j_call: TRBJ2-5
cdr3_aa: CASRIPGGGETQYF
cdr3_nt: TGTGCCAGCAGAATCCCAGGGGGCGGAGAGACCCAGTACTTC

clone_size: NA
d_call: NA
v_call: TRBV7-2
j_call: TRBJ2-5
cdr3_aa: CASSPRRQETQYF
cdr3_nt: TGTGCCAGCAGCCCTCGTCGTCAGGAGACCCAGTACTTC

clone_size: NA
d_call: NA
v_call: TRBV12-3/TRBV12-4
j_call: TRBJ1-2
cdr3_aa: CASSLAQGTGYTF
cdr3_nt: TGTGCCAGCAGTTTAGCACAGGGAACGGGCTACACCTTC

clone_size: NA
d_call: TRBD2
v_call: TRBV11-2
j_call: TRBJ2-5
cdr3_aa: CASSLGTSGGETQYF
cdr3_nt: TGTGCCAGCAGCTTAGGGACTAGCGGGGGAGAGACCCAGTACTTC

clone_size: few
d_call: NA
v_call: TRBV10-3
j_call: TRBJ1-2
cdr3_aa: CAISGDGERGNYGYTF
cdr3_nt: TGTGCCATCAGCGGAGATGGGGAAAGGGGGAACTATGGCTACACCTTC

clone_size: NA
d_call: TRBD1
v_call: TRBV5-6
j_call: TRBJ1-4
cdr3_aa: CASSLRQGVNEKLFF
cdr3_nt: TGTGCCAGCAGTTTACGACAGGGTGTTAATGAAAAACTGTTTTTT

clone_size: NA
d_call: NA
v_call: TRBV5-1
j_call: TRBJ1-4
cdr3_aa: CASKDWRGEKLFF
cdr3_nt: TGCGCCAGCAAGGACTGGCGGGGGGAAAAACTGTTTTTT

clone_size: NA
d_call: NA
v_call: TRBV5-1
j_call: TRBJ2-2
cdr3_aa: CASSLSLAPNTGELFF
cdr3_nt: TGCGCCAGCAGCTTGTCACTAGCACCAAACACCGGGGAGCTGTTTTTT

clone_size: NA
d_call: TRBD1
v_call: TRBV15
j_call: TRBJ2-1
cdr3_aa: CATSRAGTAYNEQFF
cdr3_nt: TGTGCCACCAGCAGGGCCGGGACAGCCTACAATGAGCAGTTCTTC

clone_size: NA
d_call: NA
v_call: TRBV7-9
j_call: TRBJ1-5
cdr3_aa: CASSLAQPQHF
cdr3_nt: TGTGCCAGCAGCTTGGCTCAGCCCCAGCATTTT

clone_size: NA
d_call: TRBD2
v_call: TRBV18
j_call: TRBJ2-1
cdr3_aa: CASSPSGANEQFF
cdr3_nt: TGTGCCAGCTCCCCTAGCGGGGCTAATGAGCAGTTCTTC

clone_size: NA
d_call: TRBD1
v_call: TRBV9
j_call: TRBJ2-5
cdr3_aa: CASTKAGGLLETQYF
cdr3_nt: TGTGCCAGCACAAAGGCAGGGGGTCTTCTGGAGACCCAGTACTTC

clone_size: NA
d_call: NA
v_call: TRBV9
j_call: TRBJ1-1
cdr3_aa: CASSVEGRENTEAFF
cdr3_nt: TGTGCCAGCAGCGTAGAAGGCAGGGAGAACACTGAAGCTTTCTTT

clone_size: NA
d_call: NA
v_call: TRBV28
j_call: TRBJ1-2
cdr3_aa: CAGGWSDYGYTF
cdr3_nt: TGTGCGGGCGGGTGGTCGGACTATGGCTACACCTTC

clone_size: NA
d_call: NA
v_call: TRBV28
j_call: TRBJ2-7
cdr3_aa: CASRPAGTYEQYF
cdr3_nt: TGTGCCAGCAGACCCGCGGGAACGTACGAGCAGTACTTC